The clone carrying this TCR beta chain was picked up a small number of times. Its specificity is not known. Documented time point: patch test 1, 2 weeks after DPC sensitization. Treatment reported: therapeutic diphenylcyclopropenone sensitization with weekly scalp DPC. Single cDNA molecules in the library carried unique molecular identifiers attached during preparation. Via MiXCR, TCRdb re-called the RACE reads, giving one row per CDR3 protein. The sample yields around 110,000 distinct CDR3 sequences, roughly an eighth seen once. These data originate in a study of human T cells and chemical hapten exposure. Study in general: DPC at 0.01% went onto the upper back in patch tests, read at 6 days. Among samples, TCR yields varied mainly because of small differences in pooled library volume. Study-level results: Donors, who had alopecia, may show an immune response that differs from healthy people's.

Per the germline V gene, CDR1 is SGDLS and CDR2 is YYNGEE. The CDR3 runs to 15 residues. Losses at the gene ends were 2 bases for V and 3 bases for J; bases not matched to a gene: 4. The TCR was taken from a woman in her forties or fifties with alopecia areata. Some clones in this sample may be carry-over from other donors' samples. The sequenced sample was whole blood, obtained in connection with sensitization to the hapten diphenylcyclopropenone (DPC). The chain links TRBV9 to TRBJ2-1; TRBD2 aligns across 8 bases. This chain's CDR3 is CASSVRLAFYNEQFF. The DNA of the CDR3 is TGTGCCAGCAGCGTGCGACTAGCGTTCTACAATGAGCAGTTCTTC. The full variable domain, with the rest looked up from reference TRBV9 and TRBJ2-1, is DSGVTQTPKHLITATGQRVTLRCSPRSGDLSVYWYQQSLDQGLQFLIQYYNGEERAKGNILERFSAQQFPDLHSELNLSSLELGDSALYFCASSVRLAFYNEQFFGPGTRLTVL.